This T cell receptor beta chain came from a study of blood T cell repertoires in COVID-19. About the study: T cells, B-cell-depleted T cells, or PBMCs supplied cDNA or gDNA.

The V gene lost 6 bases and the J gene lost 7 bases, with 10 bases spanning the gap. Looked up from germline, CDR1 is SNHLY and CDR2 is FYNNEI. This CDR3 is built from 12 residues. As handled by the study authors: Reference gene primer amplification gave nucleated cell count estimates. Method: immunoSEQ multiplex PCR; TCRdb's copy keeps in-frame clones and lacks some. V, J and clone size are taken as reported in that table, and D and trimming were inferred from the DNA itself. The table lists about 170,000 clones, roughly four fifths of them singletons. This receptor was taken from a man aged 65-85 years with active or convalescent COVID-19. Source material: peripheral blood. The J gene is TRBJ1-5, the V gene TRBV2; D call uncertain. CDR3 DNA sequence: TGTGCCAGCAGACTACTTGGGCAGCCCCAGCATTTT. Protein sequence: CASRLLGQPQHF.